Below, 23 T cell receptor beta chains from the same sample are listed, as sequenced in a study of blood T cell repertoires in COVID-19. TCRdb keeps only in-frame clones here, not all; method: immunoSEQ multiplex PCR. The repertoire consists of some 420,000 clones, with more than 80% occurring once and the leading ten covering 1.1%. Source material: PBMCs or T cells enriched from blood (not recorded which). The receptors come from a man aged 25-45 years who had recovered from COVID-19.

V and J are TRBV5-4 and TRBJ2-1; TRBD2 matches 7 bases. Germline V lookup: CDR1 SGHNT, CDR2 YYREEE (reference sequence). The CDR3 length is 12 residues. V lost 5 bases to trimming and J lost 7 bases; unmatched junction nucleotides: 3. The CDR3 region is CASRWGGNEQFF. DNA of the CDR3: TGTGCCAGCAGATGGGGGGGAAATGAGCAGTTCTTC.

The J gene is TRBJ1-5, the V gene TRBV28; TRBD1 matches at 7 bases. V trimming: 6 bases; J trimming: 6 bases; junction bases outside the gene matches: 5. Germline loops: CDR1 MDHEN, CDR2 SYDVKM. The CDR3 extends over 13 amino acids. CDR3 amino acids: CASRRQGGQPQHF. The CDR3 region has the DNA TGTGCCAGCAGAAGACAGGGCGGTCAGCCCCAGCATTTT.

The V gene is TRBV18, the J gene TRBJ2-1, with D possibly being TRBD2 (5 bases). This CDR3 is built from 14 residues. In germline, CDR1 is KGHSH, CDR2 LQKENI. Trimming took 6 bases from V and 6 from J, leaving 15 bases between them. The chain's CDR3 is CASSLYRTFNEQFF. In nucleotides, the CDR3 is TGTGCCAGCTCTCTTTACCGGACTTTCAATGAGCAGTTCTTC.

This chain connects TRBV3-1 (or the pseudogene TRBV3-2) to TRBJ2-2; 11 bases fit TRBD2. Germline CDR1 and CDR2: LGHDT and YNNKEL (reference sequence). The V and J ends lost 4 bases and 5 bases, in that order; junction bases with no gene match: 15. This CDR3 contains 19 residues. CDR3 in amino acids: CASSPTGTSGTGETGELFF. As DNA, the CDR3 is TGTGCCAGCAGCCCTACAGGGACTAGCGGAACAGGGGAGACCGGGGAGCTGTTTTTT.

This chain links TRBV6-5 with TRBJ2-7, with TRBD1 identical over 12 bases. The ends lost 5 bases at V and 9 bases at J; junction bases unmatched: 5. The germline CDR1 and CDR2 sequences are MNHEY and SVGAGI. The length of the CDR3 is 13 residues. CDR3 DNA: TGTGCCAGCAGTAGGGACAGGGGGCCTGTGCAGTACTTC. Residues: CASSRDRGPVQYF.

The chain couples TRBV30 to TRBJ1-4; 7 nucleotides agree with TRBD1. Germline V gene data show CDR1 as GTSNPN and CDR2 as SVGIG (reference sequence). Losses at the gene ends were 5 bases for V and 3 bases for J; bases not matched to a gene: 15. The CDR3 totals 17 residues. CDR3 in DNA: TGTGCCTGGGGGAGGGACAGACCCCTTACGGCTAATGAAAAACTGTTTTTT. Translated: CAWGRDRPLTANEKLFF.

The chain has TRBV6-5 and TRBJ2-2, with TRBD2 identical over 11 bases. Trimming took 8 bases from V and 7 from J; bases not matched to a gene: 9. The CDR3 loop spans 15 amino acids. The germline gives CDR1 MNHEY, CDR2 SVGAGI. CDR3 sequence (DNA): TGTGCCAGCGGGAGGGTACTAGCGGGAGTCGGGGAGCTGTTTTTT. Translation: CASGRVLAGVGELFF.

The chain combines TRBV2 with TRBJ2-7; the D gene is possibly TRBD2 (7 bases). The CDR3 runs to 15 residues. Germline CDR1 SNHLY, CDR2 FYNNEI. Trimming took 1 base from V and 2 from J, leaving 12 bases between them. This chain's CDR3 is CASSEGGGGTYEQYF. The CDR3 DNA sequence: TGTGCCAGCAGTGAAGGGGGCGGGGGCACCTACGAGCAGTACTTC.

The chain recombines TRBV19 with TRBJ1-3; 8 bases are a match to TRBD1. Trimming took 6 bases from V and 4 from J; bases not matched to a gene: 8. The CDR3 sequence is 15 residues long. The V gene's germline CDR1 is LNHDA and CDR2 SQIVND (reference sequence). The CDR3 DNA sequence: TGTGCCAGTAGCACAGGGGGGACAGTAGGAAACACCATATATTTT. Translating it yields CASSTGGTVGNTIYF.

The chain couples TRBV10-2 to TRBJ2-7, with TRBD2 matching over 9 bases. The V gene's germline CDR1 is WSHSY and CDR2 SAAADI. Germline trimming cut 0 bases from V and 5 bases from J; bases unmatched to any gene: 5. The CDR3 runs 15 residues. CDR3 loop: CASSESIAGVNEQYF. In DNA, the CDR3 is TGCGCCAGCAGTGAGTCGATAGCGGGAGTTAACGAGCAGTACTTC.

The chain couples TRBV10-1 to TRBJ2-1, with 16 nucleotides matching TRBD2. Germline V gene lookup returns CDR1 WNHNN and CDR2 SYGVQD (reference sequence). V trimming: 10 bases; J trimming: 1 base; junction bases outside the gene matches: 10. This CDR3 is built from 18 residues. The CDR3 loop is CATKAGLAGGTSYNEQFF. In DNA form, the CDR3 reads TGCGCCACCAAGGCGGGACTAGCGGGAGGGACATCCTACAATGAGCAGTTCTTC.

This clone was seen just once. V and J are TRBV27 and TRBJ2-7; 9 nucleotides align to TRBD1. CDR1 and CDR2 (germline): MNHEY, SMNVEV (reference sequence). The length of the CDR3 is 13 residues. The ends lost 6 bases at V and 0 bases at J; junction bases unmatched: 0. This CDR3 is CASRTGGSYEQYF. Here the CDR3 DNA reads TGTGCCAGCAGGACAGGGGGCTCCTACGAGCAGTACTTC.

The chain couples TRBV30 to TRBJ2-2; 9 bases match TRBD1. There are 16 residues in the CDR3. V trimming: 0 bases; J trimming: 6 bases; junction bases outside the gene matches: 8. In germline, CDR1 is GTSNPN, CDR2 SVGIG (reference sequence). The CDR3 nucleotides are TGTGCCTGGAGTGTACTGGGACAGGGAACGGCCGGGGAGCTGTTTTTT. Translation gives CAWSVLGQGTAGELFF.

This CDR3 is CAWSHRGNTEAFF. Written as DNA, the CDR3 is TGTGCCTGGAGTCACAGGGGGAACACTGAAGCTTTCTTT. The gene calls are TRBV30 and TRBJ1-1; 7 bases agree with TRBD1. This CDR3 has 13 residues. The germline V gene has CDR1 GTSNPN and CDR2 SVGIG (reference sequence). The junction had 1 base not matched to a gene; V was cut back by 2 bases and J by 1 base.

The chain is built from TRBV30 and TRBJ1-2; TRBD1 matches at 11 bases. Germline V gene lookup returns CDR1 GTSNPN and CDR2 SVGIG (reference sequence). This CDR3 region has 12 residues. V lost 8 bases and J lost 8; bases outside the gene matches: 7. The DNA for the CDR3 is TGTGCCCAGGGACAGGGGGGATACGGCTACACCTTC. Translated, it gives CAQGQGGYGYTF.

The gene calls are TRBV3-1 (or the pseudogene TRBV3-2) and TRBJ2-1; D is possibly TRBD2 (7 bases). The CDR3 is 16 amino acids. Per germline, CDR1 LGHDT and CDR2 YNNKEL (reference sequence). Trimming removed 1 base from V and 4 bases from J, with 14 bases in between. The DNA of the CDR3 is TGTGCCAGCAGCCAAGGGGGGCTAGCGGCGTACAATGAGCAGTTCTTC. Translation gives CASSQGGLAAYNEQFF.

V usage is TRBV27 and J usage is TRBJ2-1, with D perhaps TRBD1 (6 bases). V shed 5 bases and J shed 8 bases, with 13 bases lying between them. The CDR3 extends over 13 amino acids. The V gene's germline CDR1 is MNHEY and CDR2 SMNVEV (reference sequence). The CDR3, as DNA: TGTGCCAGCAGTCTCGGGCAGGGGTATGAGCAGTTCTTC. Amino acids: CASSLGQGYEQFF.

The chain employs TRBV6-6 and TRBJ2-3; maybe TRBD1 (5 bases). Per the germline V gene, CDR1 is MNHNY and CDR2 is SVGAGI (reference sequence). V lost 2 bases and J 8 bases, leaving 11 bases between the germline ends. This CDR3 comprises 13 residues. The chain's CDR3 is CASSYGQGGTQYF. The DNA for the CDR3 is TGTGCCAGCAGTTACGGCCAGGGTGGTACGCAGTATTTT.

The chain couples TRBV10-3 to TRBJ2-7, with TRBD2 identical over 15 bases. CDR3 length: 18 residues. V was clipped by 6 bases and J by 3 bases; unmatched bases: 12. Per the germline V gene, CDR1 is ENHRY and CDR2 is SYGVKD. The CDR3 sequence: CAIRPGLAGGPAGYEQYF. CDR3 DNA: TGTGCCATCAGACCGGGACTAGCGGGAGGCCCCGCTGGCTACGAGCAGTACTTC.

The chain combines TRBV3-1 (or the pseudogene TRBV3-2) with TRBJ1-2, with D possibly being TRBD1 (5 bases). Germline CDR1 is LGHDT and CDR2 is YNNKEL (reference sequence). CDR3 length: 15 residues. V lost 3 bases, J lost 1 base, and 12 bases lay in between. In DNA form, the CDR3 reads TGTGCCAGCAGCCACGGGCGGGGCAGTAACTATGGCTACACCTTC. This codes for CASSHGRGSNYGYTF.

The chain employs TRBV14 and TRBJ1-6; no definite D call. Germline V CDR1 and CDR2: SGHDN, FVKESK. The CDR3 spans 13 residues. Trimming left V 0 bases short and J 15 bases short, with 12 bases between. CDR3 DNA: TGTGCCAGCAGCCAAGACAGCGGGGAACTCCTCCACTTT. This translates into CASSQDSGELLHF.

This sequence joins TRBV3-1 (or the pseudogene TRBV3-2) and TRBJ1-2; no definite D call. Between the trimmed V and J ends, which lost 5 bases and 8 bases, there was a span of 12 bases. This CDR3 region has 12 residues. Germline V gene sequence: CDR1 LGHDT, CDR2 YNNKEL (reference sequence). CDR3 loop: CASSLGEEGYTF. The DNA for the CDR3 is TGTGCCAGCAGCTTGGGAGAGGAAGGCTACACCTTC.

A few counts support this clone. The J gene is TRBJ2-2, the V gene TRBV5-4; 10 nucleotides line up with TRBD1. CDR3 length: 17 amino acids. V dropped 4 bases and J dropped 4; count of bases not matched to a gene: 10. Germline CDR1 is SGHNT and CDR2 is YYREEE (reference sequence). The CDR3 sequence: CASSPDSGTGATGELFF. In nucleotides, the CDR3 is TGTGCCAGCAGCCCGGATTCCGGGACAGGGGCCACCGGGGAGCTGTTTTTT.